This T cell receptor (beta chain) was sequenced in a study of blood T cells in healthy people across ages. This clonotype was observed a handful of times. CDR3 length: 15 residues. With 0 bases removed from V and 10 bases from J, the gap between germline ends came to 16 bases. Next came a second PCR, run for roughly 6 to 11 cycles, which used a sample-barcoded 5' primer along with a J-beta primer mix. Each cDNA was tagged by a template-switch adaptor containing 12 random nucleotides. TCRdb reprocessed the 5' RACE reads via MiXCR and lists one record per CDR3 protein. The sample lists 800,000 or so distinct CDR3 sequences, just under 25% occurring once. Extraction of total RNA produced a minimum of 5 micrograms from each sample. This sample also belongs to another study, concerning T cells of mothers and their children. From that second work: A few mothers and their six children, all healthy Caucasians, donated. At a rate of approximately 1.5 ug per 15 ul, cDNA synthesis received all of the extracted RNA.

Material for sequencing was blood. The sequence was obtained from a boy between 10 and 17 years old in good health. This chain connects TRBV12-3 or TRBV12-4 to TRBJ2-1; tentatively, D is TRBD2 (5 bases). The CDR3 nucleotides read TGTGCCAGCAGTTTAGCGCAGGTGGCCCCGGGGGAGCAGTTCTTC. It yields the protein CASSLAQVAPGEQFF.